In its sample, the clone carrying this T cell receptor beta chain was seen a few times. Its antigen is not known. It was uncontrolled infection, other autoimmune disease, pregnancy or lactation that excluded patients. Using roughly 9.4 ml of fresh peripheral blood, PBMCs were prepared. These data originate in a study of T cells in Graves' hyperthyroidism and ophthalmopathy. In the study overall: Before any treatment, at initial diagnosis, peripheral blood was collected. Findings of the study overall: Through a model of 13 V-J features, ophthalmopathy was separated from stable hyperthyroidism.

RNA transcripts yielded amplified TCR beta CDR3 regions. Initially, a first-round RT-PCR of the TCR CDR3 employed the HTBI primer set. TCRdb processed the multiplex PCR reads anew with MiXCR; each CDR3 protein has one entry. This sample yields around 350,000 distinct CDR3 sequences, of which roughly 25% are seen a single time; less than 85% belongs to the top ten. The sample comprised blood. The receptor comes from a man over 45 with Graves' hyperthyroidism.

The CDR3 nucleotides are TGTGCCATCAGCTCTAGCGGGAGGTCCTACGAGCAGTACTTC. This gives the protein CAISSSGRSYEQYF. The chain carries TRBV10-3 and TRBJ2-7; 11 bases map to TRBD2. V trimming: 6 bases; J trimming: 1 base; junction bases outside the gene matches: 2. The CDR3 totals 14 residues. The germline V gene encodes CDR1 ENHRY and CDR2 SYGVKD.